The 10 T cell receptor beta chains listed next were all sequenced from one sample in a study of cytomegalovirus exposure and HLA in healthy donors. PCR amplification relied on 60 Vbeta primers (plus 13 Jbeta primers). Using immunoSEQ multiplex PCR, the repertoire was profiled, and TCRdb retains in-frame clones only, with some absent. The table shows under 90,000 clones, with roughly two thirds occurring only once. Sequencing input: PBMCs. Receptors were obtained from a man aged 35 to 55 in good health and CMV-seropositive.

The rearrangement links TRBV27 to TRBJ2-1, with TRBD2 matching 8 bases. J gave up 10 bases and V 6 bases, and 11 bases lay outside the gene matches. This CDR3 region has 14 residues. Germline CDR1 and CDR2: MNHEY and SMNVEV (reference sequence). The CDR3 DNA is TGTGCCAGCAGGCTTGGACTAGCCTGGAGGGAGCAGTTCTTC. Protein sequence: CASRLGLAWREQFF.

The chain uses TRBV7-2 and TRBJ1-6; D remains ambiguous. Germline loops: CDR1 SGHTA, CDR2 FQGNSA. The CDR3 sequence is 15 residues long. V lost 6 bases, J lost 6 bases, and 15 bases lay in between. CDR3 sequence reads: CASRFTGSSNSPLHF. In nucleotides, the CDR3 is TGTGCCAGCAGATTCACCGGGTCTAGTAATTCACCCCTCCACTTT.

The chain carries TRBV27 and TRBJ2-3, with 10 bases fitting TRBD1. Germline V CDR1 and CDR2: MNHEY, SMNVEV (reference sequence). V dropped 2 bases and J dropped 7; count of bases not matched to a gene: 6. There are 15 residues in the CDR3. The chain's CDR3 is CASSLPGQGKYTQYF. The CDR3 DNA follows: TGTGCCAGCAGTTTACCGGGACAGGGGAAGTATACGCAGTATTTT.

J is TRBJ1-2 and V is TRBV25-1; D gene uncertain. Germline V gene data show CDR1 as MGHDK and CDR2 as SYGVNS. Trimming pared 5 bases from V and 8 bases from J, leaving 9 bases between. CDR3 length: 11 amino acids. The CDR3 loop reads CASSSFGGYTF. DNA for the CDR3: TGTGCCAGCAGTTCGTTCGGGGGCTACACCTTC.

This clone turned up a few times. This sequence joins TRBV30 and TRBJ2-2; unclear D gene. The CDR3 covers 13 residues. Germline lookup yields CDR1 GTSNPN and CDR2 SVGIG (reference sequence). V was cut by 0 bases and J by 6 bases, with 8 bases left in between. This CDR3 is CAWSVRVPGELFF. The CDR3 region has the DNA TGTGCCTGGAGTGTACGGGTCCCCGGGGAGCTGTTTTTT.

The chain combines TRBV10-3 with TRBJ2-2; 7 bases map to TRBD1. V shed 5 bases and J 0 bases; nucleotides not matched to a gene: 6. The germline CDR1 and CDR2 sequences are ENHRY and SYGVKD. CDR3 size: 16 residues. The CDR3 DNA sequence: TGTGCCATCAGTCCGTCCGGGACAGCGAACACCGGGGAGCTGTTTTTT. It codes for CAISPSGTANTGELFF.

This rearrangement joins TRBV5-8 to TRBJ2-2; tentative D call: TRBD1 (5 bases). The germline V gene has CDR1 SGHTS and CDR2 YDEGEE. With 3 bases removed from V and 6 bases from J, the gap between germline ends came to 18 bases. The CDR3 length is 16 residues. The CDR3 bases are TGTGCCAGCAGCTCTCACAGGATGCAGATCCCCGGGGAGCTGTTTTTT. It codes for CASSSHRMQIPGELFF.

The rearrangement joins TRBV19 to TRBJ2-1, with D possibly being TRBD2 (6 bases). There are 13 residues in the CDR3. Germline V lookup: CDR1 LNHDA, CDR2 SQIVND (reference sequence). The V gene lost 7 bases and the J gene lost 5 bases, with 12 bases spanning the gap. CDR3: CASNAGKNNEQFF. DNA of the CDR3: TGTGCCAGTAACGCGGGGAAAAACAATGAGCAGTTCTTC.

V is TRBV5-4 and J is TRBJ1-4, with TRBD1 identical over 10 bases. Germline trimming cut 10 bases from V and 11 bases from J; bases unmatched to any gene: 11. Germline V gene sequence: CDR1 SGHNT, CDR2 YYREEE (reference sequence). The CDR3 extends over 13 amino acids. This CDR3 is CAGSRTGGGKLFF. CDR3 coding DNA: TGTGCCGGATCGAGGACAGGGGGAGGGAAACTGTTTTTT.

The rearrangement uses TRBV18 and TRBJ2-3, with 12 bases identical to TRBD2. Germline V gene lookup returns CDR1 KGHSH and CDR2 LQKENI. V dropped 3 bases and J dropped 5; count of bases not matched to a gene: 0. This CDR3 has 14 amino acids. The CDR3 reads CASSPGLAGDTQYF. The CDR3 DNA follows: TGTGCCAGCTCACCGGGACTAGCGGGAGATACGCAGTATTTT.